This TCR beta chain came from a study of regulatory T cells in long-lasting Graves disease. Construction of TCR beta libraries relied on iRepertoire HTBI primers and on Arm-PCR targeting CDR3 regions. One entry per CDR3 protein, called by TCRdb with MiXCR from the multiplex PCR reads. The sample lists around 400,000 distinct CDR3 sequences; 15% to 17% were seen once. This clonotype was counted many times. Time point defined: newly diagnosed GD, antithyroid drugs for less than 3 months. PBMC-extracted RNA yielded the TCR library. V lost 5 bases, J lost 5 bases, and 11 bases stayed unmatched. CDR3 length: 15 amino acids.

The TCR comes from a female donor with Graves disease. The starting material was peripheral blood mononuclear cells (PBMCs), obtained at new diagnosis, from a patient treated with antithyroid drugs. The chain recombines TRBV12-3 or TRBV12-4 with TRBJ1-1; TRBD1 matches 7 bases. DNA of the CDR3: TGTGCCAGCAGTACCCCAGGACAGGCGGGGACTGAAGCTTTCTTT. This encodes CASSTPGQAGTEAFF.